This record concerns one TCR beta chain sequence. This sample is drawn from a study of blood T cell repertoires in COVID-19. Background on the study: Samples of COVID-19 (acute and convalescent) were obtained from the United States, Italy and Spain. T cells, B-cell-depleted T cells, or PBMCs supplied cDNA or gDNA.

Sequenced by immunoSEQ multiplex PCR; TCRdb stores in-frame clones only, minus some. This sample has 200,000 to 250,000 clones, with less than 85% found just once. The CDR3 totals 15 residues. From germline, CDR1 is SGHTA and CDR2 FQGTGA. V was pared by 3 bases and J by 5 bases, with 5 bases of the junction left unmatched. The V gene is TRBV7-3, the J gene TRBJ2-3; 10 bases align to TRBD2. The receptor's source is a woman aged 70-85 years with acute or convalescent COVID-19. Material for sequencing was peripheral blood. The CDR3 sequence is CASSFQAGGGDTQYF. For the CDR3, the DNA is TGTGCCAGCAGCTTCCAAGCGGGAGGGGGAGATACGCAGTATTTT.